A single sample is the source of the 16 T cell receptor beta chains below, sequenced in a study of T-cell memory formation after mild COVID-19. TCRdb re-analysed the 5' RACE reads in MiXCR, keeping a single row per CDR3 protein. Of roughly 450,000 distinct CDR3 sequences listed, around a sixth were seen once; the top ten hold approximately 13%. The material sequenced was PBMCs or a T cell subset sorted from them (not recorded which). The source of these receptors is an adult woman who had mild COVID-19 (a few samples of this study predate the infection). Cell type and time point are not known.

The rearrangement uses TRBV4-3 and TRBJ2-2; D perhaps matches TRBD1 (5 bases). Germline CDR1 is LGHNA and CDR2 is YSLEER. With 2 bases removed from V and 5 bases from J, the gap between germline ends came to 9 bases. The CDR3 runs 14 residues. The chain's CDR3 is CASSQTQGTGELFF. The CDR3 nucleotides are TGCGCCAGCAGCCAAACCCAGGGAACCGGGGAGCTGTTTTTT.

This rearrangement joins TRBV5-6 to TRBJ1-2, with D unclear. With 5 bases removed from V and 4 bases from J, the gap between germline ends came to 15 bases. The CDR3 loop spans 14 amino acids. The germline CDR1 and CDR2 sequences are SGHDT and YYEEEE. The CDR3 loop reads CASSPDGRSYGYTF. For the CDR3, the DNA is TGTGCCAGCAGTCCAGACGGGCGTAGCTATGGCTACACCTTC. Using reference TRBV5-6 and TRBJ1-2 for the parts outside the CDR3, the full variable domain is DAGVTQSPTHLIKTRGQQVTLRCSPKSGHDTVSWYQQALGQGPQFIFQYYEEEERQRGNFPDRFSGHQFPNYSSELNVNALLLGDSALYLCASSPDGRSYGYTFGSGTRLTVV.

This clonotype came up a few times. J is TRBJ1-6 and V is TRBV4-1, with a weak D call TRBD1 (5 bases). The CDR3 consists of 18 residues. The V end lost 0 bases, the J end lost 0 bases, and 12 bases lay between the germline ends. Germline CDR1 MGHRA, CDR2 YSYEKL. The DNA for the CDR3 is TGCGCCAGCAGCCAAGATGGGGCAGCGAGCTCCTATAATTCACCCCTCCACTTT. This sequence encodes CASSQDGAASSYNSPLHF.

A few counts support this clonotype. The rearrangement uses TRBV5-6 and TRBJ1-2; D is possibly TRBD1 (6 bases). With 4 bases removed from V and 3 bases from J, the gap between germline ends came to 19 bases. Per germline, CDR1 SGHDT and CDR2 YYEEEE. The CDR3 sequence is 16 residues long. The CDR3 loop reads CASSDGQRVGYYGYTF. The DNA for the CDR3 is TGTGCCAGCAGCGACGGACAGCGGGTTGGGTACTATGGCTACACCTTC.

This clonotype came up a few times. This sequence joins TRBV20-1 and TRBJ1-5; TRBD1 matches at 8 bases. The V segment lost 5 bases and the J segment 1 base; nucleotides outside the gene matches: 4. Germline V gene lookup returns CDR1 DFQATT and CDR2 SNEGSKA (reference sequence). This CDR3 region has 14 residues. The CDR3 coding sequence is TGCAGTGCTCAGGACAGGGTAAGCAATCAGCCCCAGCATTTT. It translates to CSAQDRVSNQPQHF.

This clonotype was detected a few times. This sequence joins TRBV19 and TRBJ1-6; 9 bases map to TRBD1. With 5 bases clipped from V and 9 bases from J, the junction kept 5 bases outside the gene matches. The CDR3 contains 14 residues. Germline loops: CDR1 LNHDA, CDR2 SQIVND (reference sequence). CDR3 DNA sequence: TGTGCCAGTAGTGAACGGGACAGGGTTTCACCCCTCCACTTT. It codes for CASSERDRVSPLHF.

This clonotype was recorded at least ten times. V gene TRBV18 combines with J gene TRBJ1-5, with 7 bases aligning to TRBD1. Germline V gene data show CDR1 as KGHSH and CDR2 as LQKENI. V dropped 8 bases and J dropped 3; count of bases not matched to a gene: 7. This CDR3 is built from 14 residues. CDR3 nucleotide sequence: TGTGCCAGCAGCCCGACAGGGAACAATCAGCCCCAGCATTTT. It encodes CASSPTGNNQPQHF.

This clonotype came up a few times. The chain recombines TRBV6-5 with TRBJ1-5; 7 nucleotides match TRBD1. The germline gives CDR1 MNHEY, CDR2 SVGAGI. This CDR3 spans 16 amino acids. Trimming cost V 0 bases and J 5 bases; bases outside gene matches: 7. CDR3 region: CASSYSRRGPYQPQHF. For the CDR3, the DNA is TGTGCCAGCAGTTACTCGAGGAGGGGGCCCTATCAGCCCCAGCATTTT.

This clonotype was found a few times. The junction does not match germline at one end; this may be a read error. V is TRBV5-1 and J is TRBJ1-1; TRBD1 might be the D (6 bases). The germline V gene encodes CDR1 SGHRS and CDR2 YFSETQ. This CDR3 contains 14 residues. The DNA for the CDR3 is TGCGCCAGCAGCTCGCAGGGGACCAACATTGAAGCTTTCTTT. It codes for CASSSQGTNIEAFF.

V and J are TRBV20-1 and TRBJ2-1, with TRBD2 matching over 9 bases. The trim removed 7 bases at V and 9 bases at J, leaving 7 bases unmatched. Germline V lookup: CDR1 DFQATT, CDR2 SNEGSKA (reference sequence). The CDR3 covers 12 residues. For the CDR3, the DNA is TGCAGTGGCGGGGGGGGAATGGCTGAGCAGTTCTTC. This sequence encodes CSGGGGMAEQFF.

V is TRBV20-1 and J is TRBJ2-7, with 9 bases aligning to TRBD2. CDR1 is DFQATT and CDR2 is SNEGSKA in the germline V gene (reference sequence). CDR3 length: 16 amino acids. The junction had 14 bases not matched to a gene; V was cut back by 3 bases and J by 5 bases. CDR3 coding DNA: TGCAGTGCTAGGCCAATTGGCGGGGGGGCCGTAGACGAGCAGTACTTC. Translation gives CSARPIGGGAVDEQYF.

This clonotype was observed a handful of times. The V and J genes are TRBV27 and TRBJ2-3, with D possibly matching TRBD2 (5 bases). CDR3 length: 19 amino acids. Trimming cost V 1 base and J 0 bases, with 20 bases left between them. CDR1 and CDR2 from the germline V gene are MNHEY and SMNVEV (reference sequence). CDR3 in amino acids: CASSLYPPDSASSTDTQYF. Here the CDR3 DNA reads TGTGCCAGCAGTTTATACCCCCCGGACTCCGCATCTAGCACAGATACGCAGTATTTT.

This clonotype was picked up a small number of times. V is TRBV7-6 and J is TRBJ2-1; D is perhaps TRBD1 (6 bases). The length of the CDR3 is 14 residues. V shed 5 bases and J shed 8 bases, with 16 bases lying between them. The germline V gene encodes CDR1 SGHVS and CDR2 FNYEAQ. The CDR3, as DNA: TGTGCCAGCAGCCCTGCGGACAGTAGCTATGAGCAGTTCTTC. This codes for CASSPADSSYEQFF.

This clonotype occurred a few times. The gene calls are TRBV30 and TRBJ1-6; possible D gene TRBD1, 5 bases. There are 15 residues in the CDR3. Germline assignment: CDR1 GTSNPN and CDR2 SVGIG (reference sequence). V lost 0 bases and J lost 7, with 13 bases in between. The CDR3 protein is CAWSVGAPRNSPLHF. The CDR3 DNA follows: TGTGCCTGGAGTGTCGGGGCCCCGAGGAATTCACCCCTCCACTTT. Together with reference TRBV30 and TRBJ1-6, the CDR3 gives the full variable domain: SQTIHQWPATLVQPVGSPLSLECTVEGTSNPNLYWYRQAAGRGLQLLFYSVGIGQISSEVPQNLSASRPQDRQFILSSKKLLLSDSGFYLCAWSVGAPRNSPLHFGNGTRLTVT.

There are many counts of this clonotype. V usage is TRBV12-3 or TRBV12-4 and J usage is TRBJ2-7; D is uncertain. V lost 2 bases and J lost 3, with 8 bases in between. The CDR3 extends over 13 amino acids. The CDR3 coding sequence is TGTGCCAGCAGTTTAACCCCCCTCTACGAGCAGTACTTC. Amino acid sequence: CASSLTPLYEQYF.

Regarding this clonotype: The junction differs from germline at one of its ends, possibly a read error. The J gene is TRBJ2-1, the V gene TRBV4-1; no definite D call. Germline CDR1 and CDR2: MGHRA and YSYEKL. There are 15 residues in the CDR3. The CDR3 coding sequence is TGCGCCAGCAGACAAGCATCGACCTCCTACAATGAGCAGTTCTTC. This encodes CASRQASTSYNEQFF.